This is a list of T cell receptor beta chains from one sample in a study of technical replicates of blood from a few donors. Profiling relied on immunoSEQ multiplex PCR, and the TCRdb table lists in-frame clones only, not all of them. The table includes tens of thousands of clones, around 97% detected once. Material: T cells isolated from PBMCs. These TCRs come from a human donor in good health. The CDR3 runs from the conserved cysteine through the conserved F or W. D genes are given only for firm matches. Some rows mark clone size as missing; the rest say once, few, many or name a class of expanded clone.

j_call clone_size d_call v_call cdr3_aa cdr3_nt
TRBJ1-1 once . TRBV10-3 CAISEGGEAFF TGTGCCATCAGTGAGGGGGGGGAAGCTTTCTTT
TRBJ2-2 . TRBD2 TRBV5-4 CASSPQAGKAYPTNTGELFF TGTGCCAGCAGCCCACAAGCGGGGAAGGCTTACCCGACGAACACCGGGGAGCTGTTTTTT
TRBJ2-1 . TRBD2 TRBV6-1 CASSEWGLAGYNEQFF TGTGCCAGCAGTGAATGGGGGCTAGCGGGATACAATGAGCAGTTCTTC
TRBJ2-7 . . TRBV4-2 CASSQDPENYEQYF TGTGCCAGCAGCCAAGATCCAGAAAATTACGAGCAGTACTTC
TRBJ2-3 . TRBD2 TRBV7-8 CASSYGGRAPTDTQYF TGTGCCAGCAGCTACGGCGGGAGGGCCCCCACAGATACGCAGTATTTT
TRBJ2-2 . TRBD1 TRBV5-6 CASSSGTGRVSGELFF TGTGCCAGCAGCTCAGGGACAGGAAGGGTATCCGGGGAGCTGTTTTTT
TRBJ1-2 . TRBD1 TRBV7-9 CASSLVTGTARSGTF TGTGCCAGCAGCCTAGTAACCGGGACAGCGCGGAGTGGCACCTTC
TRBJ2-5 once . TRBV10-3 CAISEARGSETQYF TGTGCCATCAGTGAGGCCCGGGGTTCGGAGACCCAGTACTTC
TRBJ2-2 . . TRBV29-1 CSVDGGLDTGELFF TGCAGCGTTGACGGAGGGCTTGACACCGGGGAGCTGTTTTTT
TRBJ2-5 . . TRBV5-6 CASNLETGLSETQYF TGTGCCAGCAACCTAGAGACGGGTTTGTCGGAGACCCAGTACTTC
TRBJ2-1 . TRBD1 TRBV19 CASSRQGWDEQFF TGTGCCAGTAGCCGACAGGGCTGGGATGAGCAGTTCTTC
TRBJ2-7 . . TRBV10-2 CASTRQRTPYEQYF TGCGCCAGCACTCGACAAAGGACACCCTACGAGCAGTACTTC
TRBJ2-7 once TRBD1 TRBV9 CASSVGDRDNYEQYF TGTGCCAGCAGCGTAGGGGACAGGGACAACTACGAGCAGTACTTC
TRBJ2-1 . TRBD2 TRBV6-4 CASSEREGLDEQFF TGTGCCAGCAGTGAGCGGGAGGGCCTAGATGAGCAGTTCTTC
TRBJ2-5 . TRBD2 TRBV7-8 CASSSQAGVGETQYF TGTGCCAGCAGCTCCCAAGCGGGAGTAGGGGAGACCCAGTACTTC
TRBJ2-3 . . TRBV28 CASSPLGPDTQYF TGTGCCAGCAGTCCTCTGGGGCCAGATACGCAGTATTTT
TRBJ2-7 . TRBD2 TRBV5-4 CASSLGLAEYEQYF TGTGCCAGCAGCTTGGGACTAGCGGAATACGAGCAGTACTTC
TRBJ1-1 few . TRBV25-1 CASSEGGMNTEAFF TGTGCCAGCAGTGAAGGAGGGATGAACACTGAAGCTTTCTTT
TRBJ1-2 . . TRBV30 CAWSVLLGAPGYTF TGTGCCTGGAGTGTACTTCTGGGGGCACCTGGCTACACCTTC
TRBJ1-1 . . TRBV7-6 CASSSTGNTEAFF TGTGCCAGCAGCTCGACAGGGAACACTGAAGCTTTCTTT
TRBJ2-1 . . TRBV4-2 CASSQSLTDRNEQFF TGTGCCAGCAGCCAAAGCCTGACAGACCGCAATGAGCAGTTCTTC
TRBJ1-5 . . TRBV28 CASSLGRNFNQPQHF TGTGCCAGCAGTTTAGGCAGGAATTTTAATCAGCCCCAGCATTTT
TRBJ2-5 . . TRBV7-9 CASSFQRSQETQYF TGTGCCAGCAGCTTCCAACGGTCACAAGAGACCCAGTACTTC
TRBJ1-1 . TRBD1 TRBV29-1 CSVWTGTGTEAFF TGCAGCGTCTGGACAGGGACCGGCACTGAAGCTTTCTTT
TRBJ2-1 . . TRBV6-5 CASSYTGVVGYNEQFF TGTGCCAGCAGTTACACGGGGGTGGTCGGCTACAATGAGCAGTTCTTC
TRBJ2-3 . . TRBV18 CASSPIGGWADTQYF TGTGCCAGCTCACCGATTGGAGGGTGGGCAGATACGCAGTATTTT
TRBJ1-1 . . TRBV19 CASSISRWTEAFF TGTGCCAGTAGTATATCCAGGTGGACTGAAGCTTTCTTT
TRBJ2-7 . TRBD1 TRBV27 CASSYSTTGKEQYF TGTGCCAGCAGTTATTCGACGACAGGGAAGGAGCAGTACTTC
TRBJ2-1 . TRBD2 TRBV13 CASSSTSGRDRFF TGTGCCAGCAGCTCCACTAGCGGGAGGGACCGGTTCTTC
TRBJ2-1 once . TRBV6-6 CASGGSQGNEQFF TGTGCCAGCGGGGGGTCTCAGGGCAATGAGCAGTTCTTC
TRBJ1-5 . . TRBV15 CATSLTGTNQPQHF TGTGCCACCAGCTTAACAGGTACCAATCAGCCCCAGCATTTT
TRBJ2-5 . . TRBV7-3 CASSCRDYQETQYF TGTGCCAGCAGCTGTCGGGACTACCAAGAGACCCAGTACTTC
TRBJ1-3 . . TRBV14 CASSQDLTTPTRRNTIYF TGTGCCAGCAGCCAAGACCTTACCACACCGACACGGAGAAACACCATATATTTT
TRBJ1-3 . . TRBV7-6 CASSAGSSSGNTIYF TGTGCCAGCAGCGCGGGCAGCAGCTCTGGAAACACCATATATTTT
TRBJ1-2 . TRBD1 TRBV5-1 CASSLGTGGMFHTF TGCGCCAGCAGCTTGGGGACAGGGGGAATGTTCCACACCTTC
TRBJ1-3 . . TRBV5-1 CASSFGTHSGNTIYF TGCGCCAGCAGCTTCGGGACACACTCTGGAAACACCATATATTTT
TRBJ1-2 . . TRBV29-1 CSVETGYGYTF TGCAGCGTTGAGACCGGGTATGGCTACACCTTC
TRBJ2-3 . . TRBV7-8 CASSFHHTDTQYF TGTGCCAGCAGCTTTCATCACACAGATACGCAGTATTTT
TRBJ1-1 . . TRBV29-1 CSVRAVGTEAFF TGCAGCGTGAGGGCCGTCGGCACTGAAGCTTTCTTT
TRBJ1-1 . . TRBV7-9 CASSVRNTEAFF TGTGCCAGCAGCGTCAGGAACACTGAAGCTTTCTTT
TRBJ2-7 . . TRBV4-2 CASSQAGTWSYEQYF TGTGCCAGCAGCCAAGCCGGGACTTGGTCCTACGAGCAGTACTTC
TRBJ2-7 . . TRBV29-1 CSVLSGSSYEQYF TGCAGCGTTTTGAGTGGGAGCTCCTACGAGCAGTACTTC
TRBJ1-1 . . TRBV5-1 CASSPDTKNTEAFF TGCGCCAGCAGCCCGGACACTAAGAACACTGAAGCTTTCTTT